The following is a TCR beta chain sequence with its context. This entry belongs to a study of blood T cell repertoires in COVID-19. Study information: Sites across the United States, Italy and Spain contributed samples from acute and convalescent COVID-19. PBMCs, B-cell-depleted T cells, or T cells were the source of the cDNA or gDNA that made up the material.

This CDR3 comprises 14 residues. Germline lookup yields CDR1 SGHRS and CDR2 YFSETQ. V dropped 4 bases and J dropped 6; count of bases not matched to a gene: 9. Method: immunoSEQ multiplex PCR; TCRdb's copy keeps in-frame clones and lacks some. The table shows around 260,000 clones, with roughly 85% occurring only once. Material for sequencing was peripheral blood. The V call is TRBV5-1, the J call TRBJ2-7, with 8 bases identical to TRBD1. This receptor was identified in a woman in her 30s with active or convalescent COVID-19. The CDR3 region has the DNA TGCGCCAGCAGCGACCGGACAGGGCCCGGCGAGCAGTACTTC. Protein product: CASSDRTGPGEQYF. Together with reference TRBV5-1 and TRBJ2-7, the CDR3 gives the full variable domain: KAGVTQTPRYLIKTRGQQVTLSCSPISGHRSVSWYQQTPGQGLQFLFEYFSETQRNKGNFPGRFSGRQFSNSRSEMNVSTLELGDSALYLCASSDRTGPGEQYFGPGTRLTVT.